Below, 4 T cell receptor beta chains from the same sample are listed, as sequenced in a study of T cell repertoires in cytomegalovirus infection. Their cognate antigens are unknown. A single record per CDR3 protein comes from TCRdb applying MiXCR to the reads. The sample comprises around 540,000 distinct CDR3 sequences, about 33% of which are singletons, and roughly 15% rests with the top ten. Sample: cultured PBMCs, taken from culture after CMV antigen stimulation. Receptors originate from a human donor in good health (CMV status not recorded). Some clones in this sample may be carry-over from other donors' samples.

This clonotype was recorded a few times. As DNA, the CDR3 is TGTGCCAGCAGCTTAGAGCAGGGGGCCCGGGGCAATGAGCAGTTCTTC. It specifies CASSLEQGARGNEQFF. V and J are TRBV11-3 and TRBJ2-1, with TRBD1 matching over 8 bases. CDR1 SGHNT and CDR2 YENEEA come from the germline V gene. V lost 0 bases and J lost 6; bases outside the gene matches: 7. The CDR3 consists of 16 residues.

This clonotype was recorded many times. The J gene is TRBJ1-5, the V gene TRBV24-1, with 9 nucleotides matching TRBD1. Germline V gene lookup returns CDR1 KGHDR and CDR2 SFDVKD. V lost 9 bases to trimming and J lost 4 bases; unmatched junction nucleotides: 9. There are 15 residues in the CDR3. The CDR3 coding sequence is TGTGCCACCTCGGCCGGGACAGGGCCTAATCAGCCCCAGCATTTT. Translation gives CATSAGTGPNQPQHF.

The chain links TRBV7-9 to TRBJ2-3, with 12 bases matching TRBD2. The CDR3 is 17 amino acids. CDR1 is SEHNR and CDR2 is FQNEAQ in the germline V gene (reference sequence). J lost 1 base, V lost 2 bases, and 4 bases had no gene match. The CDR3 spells CASSLTTSGRGTDTQYF. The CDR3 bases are TGTGCCAGCAGCTTAACGACTAGCGGGAGAGGCACAGATACGCAGTATTTT.

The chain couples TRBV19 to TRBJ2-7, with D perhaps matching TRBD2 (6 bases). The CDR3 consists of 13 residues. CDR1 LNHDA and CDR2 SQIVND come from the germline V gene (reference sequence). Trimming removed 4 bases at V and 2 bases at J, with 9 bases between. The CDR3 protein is CASSTRLAYEQYF. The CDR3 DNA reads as TGTGCCAGTAGTACGAGACTAGCCTACGAGCAGTACTTC.